Listed below are T cell receptor beta chains from one sample, sequenced in a study of T cells expressing NK-cell markers. From the 5' RACE reads, TCRdb lists one entry per CDR3 protein and no DNA. The sample holds over 200,000 distinct CDR3 sequences. Sample: blood T cells: a sorted CD56 or NKG2C T cell subset, CD4+ or CD8+ T cells, or bulk PBMC T cells (not recorded which). The receptors stem from a man in his late teens or twenties in good health. The CDR3 runs from the conserved cysteine through the conserved F or W. Each record gives: V gene, J gene, CDR3 protein.

V gene: TRBV7-8; J gene: TRBJ2-2; CDR3 protein: CASSLGWKRESAGELFF
V gene: TRBV5-1; J gene: TRBJ1-2; CDR3 protein: CASSSSPGLGYGYTF
V gene: TRBV20-1; J gene: TRBJ2-7; CDR3 protein: CSASVRRAGSYEQYF
V gene: TRBV18; J gene: TRBJ2-7; CDR3 protein: CASSLLDGRGEQYF
V gene: TRBV12-3/TRBV12-4; J gene: TRBJ2-1; CDR3 protein: CAILQGLAGNEQFF
V gene: TRBV7-2; J gene: TRBJ2-1; CDR3 protein: CASQYPKLAGIQNEQFF
V gene: TRBV12-3/TRBV12-4; J gene: TRBJ1-6; CDR3 protein: CASRPNRGVNSPLHF
V gene: TRBV10-3; J gene: TRBJ1-3; CDR3 protein: CAISPSGTSGNTIYF
V gene: TRBV29-1; J gene: TRBJ2-1; CDR3 protein: CSAIRGTSGNEQFF
V gene: TRBV12-3/TRBV12-4; J gene: TRBJ1-2; CDR3 protein: CASDGGYGYTF
V gene: TRBV10-1; J gene: TRBJ2-3; CDR3 protein: CASSLSHTDTQYF
V gene: TRBV28; J gene: TRBJ2-7; CDR3 protein: CASSPQGKSYEQYF
V gene: TRBV20-1; J gene: TRBJ1-4; CDR3 protein: CRCGQPTTNEKLFF
V gene: TRBV20-1; J gene: TRBJ2-7; CDR3 protein: CSARGFAGTAGNYYEQYF
V gene: TRBV18; J gene: TRBJ2-1; CDR3 protein: CASSLEPGQGSYNEQFF
V gene: TRBV18; J gene: TRBJ1-4; CDR3 protein: CASSPDGATNEKLFF
V gene: TRBV29-1; J gene: TRBJ1-6; CDR3 protein: CSVRGGSTDSPLHF
V gene: TRBV12-3/TRBV12-4; J gene: TRBJ2-5; CDR3 protein: CASSPGRQPGETQYF
V gene: TRBV12-3/TRBV12-4; J gene: TRBJ2-3; CDR3 protein: CASSFFDPTDTQYF
V gene: TRBV7-9; J gene: TRBJ2-1; CDR3 protein: CASSLGQEFRYNEQFF
V gene: TRBV10-3; J gene: TRBJ2-3; CDR3 protein: CAISLTSPADTQYF
V gene: TRBV23-1; J gene: TRBJ1-2; CDR3 protein: CASRQDSPYGYTF
V gene: TRBV12-3/TRBV12-4; J gene: TRBJ1-2; CDR3 protein: CASGVGRTSYGYTF
V gene: TRBV20-1; J gene: TRBJ2-5; CDR3 protein: CSPRGLRGETQYF
V gene: TRBV19; J gene: TRBJ1-1; CDR3 protein: CASSYLDTEAFF
V gene: TRBV30; J gene: TRBJ2-7; CDR3 protein: CAWNWGDEQYF
V gene: TRBV7-2; J gene: TRBJ2-7; CDR3 protein: CASILTRGGEQYF
V gene: TRBV12-3/TRBV12-4; J gene: TRBJ2-3; CDR3 protein: CASSLDYLSTDTQYF
V gene: TRBV4-2; J gene: TRBJ2-3; CDR3 protein: CASSQPGLRTDTQYF
V gene: TRBV12-3/TRBV12-4; J gene: TRBJ2-5; CDR3 protein: CASSGTYQETQYF
V gene: TRBV20-1; J gene: TRBJ2-1; CDR3 protein: CSAAGGAGEVTGEQFF